This note documents a single TCR beta chain sequence. Antigen specificity is unknown. The CDR3 length is 10 residues. Trimming shortened V by 5 bases and J by 4 bases, and 4 bases separated the two germline ends. CDR1 and CDR2 from the germline V gene are GTSNPN and SVGIG (reference sequence). The data derive from a study of beta chain features in type 1 diabetes. Study-wide background: Patients and healthy donors were similar in age, gender and cell yields. Study-level results: Highly expressing activated T cells could be over-counted with a cDNA template. Naive, central memory and regulatory TCRB repertoires appeared more similar among patients than healthy donors.

The sequenced template was cDNA made from the entire isolated RNA. Data came from immunoSEQ multiplex PCR; TCRdb stores just in-frame clones and leaves some out. The repertoire holds around 250,000 clones, with 55% to 70% as singletons. CD45RO/CCR7/CD25/CD127/CD95/CD27 sorting isolated CD4+ naive, central memory, regulatory and stem cell-like memory cells. The source of this sequence is a man aged 30-40 years in good health. Sample: naive CD4+ T cells from blood. The chain combines TRBV30 with TRBJ2-3, with D unresolved. As DNA, the CDR3 is TGTGCCTGGGGTCCAGATACGCAGTATTTT. Translating it yields CAWGPDTQYF.